Presented here are 15 T cell receptor beta chains from one specimen sequenced in a study of shared clonotypes between healthy human individuals. Sequencing was performed with immunoSEQ multiplex PCR; in TCRdb, only in-frame clones are kept and a portion is missing. Of about 2 million clones listed, 85% to 95% were seen once; the top ten hold under 0.15%. The sample taken for sequencing was naive CD4+ T cells sorted from blood. Subset denoted: CD45RA+ positively selected. These receptors were taken from a man younger than 30 in good health.

Here the CDR3 DNA reads TGTGCCAGCAGTCTAGCGGGAGGGCCCTCAGATACGCAGTATTTT. It encodes CASSLAGGPSDTQYF. The rearrangement joins TRBV2 to TRBJ2-3; TRBD2 matches 12 bases. V shed 5 bases and J 4 bases; nucleotides not matched to a gene: 4. Germline V gene sequence: CDR1 SNHLY, CDR2 FYNNEI. The CDR3 runs to 15 residues.

With regard to this clone: Its ends do not fully match the called genes, so a read error is possible. The V gene is TRBV7-9, the J gene TRBJ1-4; 8 positions match TRBD1. CDR3 length: 10 amino acids. The germline V gene encodes CDR1 SEHNR and CDR2 FQNEAQ (reference sequence). The CDR3, as DNA: TGTGCCAGCAGCAGTTCAGGGGGCGCTTTT. Encoded protein: CASSSSGGAF. Variable domain in full (rest from reference TRBV7-9 and TRBJ1-4): DTGVSQNPRHKITKRGQNVTFRCDPISEHNRLYWYRQTLGQGPEFLTYFQNEAQLEKSRLLSDRFSAERPKGSFSTLEIQRTEQGDSAMYLCASSSSGGAFGSGTQLSVL.

The chain employs TRBV6-5 and TRBJ1-3; 9 nucleotides line up with TRBD1. Germline loops: CDR1 MNHEY, CDR2 SVGAGI. The V gene end was trimmed by 5 bases and the J gene end by 5 bases; junction bases not matched to a gene: 4. The CDR3 length is 14 residues. CDR3: CASSPGQGRNTIYF. CDR3 DNA: TGTGCCAGCAGTCCGGGACAGGGCCGAAACACCATATATTTT.

A remark on this clone: The sample has other DNA sequences that encode this CDR3 too. The V call is TRBV5-6, the J call TRBJ2-7; no definite D call. Germline V gene lookup returns CDR1 SGHDT and CDR2 YYEEEE. Trimming pared 0 bases from V and 3 bases from J, leaving 7 bases between. The CDR3 consists of 13 residues. The DNA of the CDR3 is TGTGCCAGCAGCTTGGCTGGCAACTACGAGCAGTACTTC. This gives the protein CASSLAGNYEQYF.

The rearrangement uses TRBV7-9 and TRBJ2-1, with 11 bases aligning to TRBD2. V was clipped by 5 bases and J by 7 bases; unmatched bases: 7. Germline CDR1 and CDR2: SEHNR and FQNEAQ (reference sequence). CDR3 size: 15 residues. The CDR3 DNA reads as TGTGCCAGCAGCCCTAGTAGCGGGAGGGTAAATGAGCAGTTCTTC. It translates to CASSPSSGRVNEQFF. The full variable domain, with the rest looked up from reference TRBV7-9 and TRBJ2-1, is DTGVSQNPRHKITKRGQNVTFRCDPISEHNRLYWYRQTLGQGPEFLTYFQNEAQLEKSRLLSDRFSAERPKGSFSTLEIQRTEQGDSAMYLCASSPSSGRVNEQFFGPGTRLTVL.

The chain joins TRBV5-1 to TRBJ2-3; TRBD1 or TRBD2 may be the D gene (5 bases each). From germline, CDR1 is SGHRS and CDR2 YFSETQ. Trimming pared 5 bases from V and 1 base from J, leaving 14 bases between. This CDR3 contains 15 residues. As DNA, the CDR3 is TGCGCCAGCAGGGACGGGGCAGGCGGCACAGATACGCAGTATTTT. It translates to CASRDGAGGTDTQYF.

The genes are TRBV21-1 and TRBJ2-2; TRBD2, the table's D call, was not compared with the DNA. TRBV21-1 is assigned pseudogene status. This CDR3 has 14 amino acids. The CDR3: CASSNRREDGELFF. The CDR3 DNA reads TGTGCCAGCAGCAATAGGAGGGAGGACGGGGAGCTGTTTTTT.

This clone was detected only once. The chain uses TRBV5-1 and TRBJ1-1; no definite D call. The CDR3 covers 14 residues. V was clipped by 3 bases and J by 0 bases, with 9 bases between them. Germline values: CDR1 SGHRS, CDR2 YFSETQ. The CDR3 reads CASSSAVLNTEAFF. The CDR3 DNA reads as TGCGCCAGCAGCTCGGCGGTTTTGAACACTGAAGCTTTCTTT.

The rearrangement links TRBV5-5 to TRBJ1-2, with a tentative D call TRBD1 (6 bases). The V and J ends lost 4 bases and 4 bases respectively, with 17 bases between them. Germline V gene lookup returns CDR1 SGHKS and CDR2 YYEKEE (reference sequence). The CDR3 sequence is 15 residues long. CDR3 nucleotides: TGTGCCAGCAGCGATCTTGTGGGGGCTCGCTATGGCTACACCTTC. Protein sequence: CASSDLVGARYGYTF. The entire variable domain, with the rest obtained from reference TRBV5-5 and TRBJ1-2, is as follows: DAGVTQSPTHLIKTRGQQVTLRCSPISGHKSVSWYQQVLGQGPQFIFQYYEKEERGRGNFPDRFSARQFPNYSSELNVNALLLGDSALYLCASSDLVGARYGYTFGSGTRLTVV.

V is TRBV5-1 and J is TRBJ2-3, with D unresolved. V lost 0 bases, J lost 5 bases, and 13 bases lay in between. This CDR3 has 15 amino acids. Germline V gives CDR1 SGHRS, CDR2 YFSETQ. CDR3 protein: CASSLVVAGGDTQYF. Here the CDR3 DNA reads TGCGCCAGCAGCTTGGTGGTCGCCGGTGGAGATACGCAGTATTTT.

The chain has TRBV29-1 and TRBJ2-3; D unresolved. In germline, CDR1 is SQVTM, CDR2 ANQGSEA. The CDR3 runs to 13 residues. The V gene lost 7 bases and the J gene lost 3 bases, with 14 bases spanning the gap. This chain's CDR3 is CSARPVLTDTQYF. CDR3 DNA sequence: TGCAGCGCAAGACCAGTGTTGACAGATACGCAGTATTTT.

This chain connects TRBV30 to TRBJ1-2, with a weak D call TRBD1 (6 bases). Germline CDR1 is GTSNPN and CDR2 is SVGIG (reference sequence). V was cut by 3 bases and J by 4 bases, with 12 bases left in between. The CDR3 is 13 amino acids. The CDR3 reads CAWSWAGAYGYTF. CDR3 nucleotides: TGTGCCTGGAGCTGGGCAGGGGCCTATGGCTACACCTTC.

This clone was observed once. The J gene is TRBJ2-7, the V gene TRBV28; the match to TRBD2 covers 7 bases. V dropped 5 bases and J dropped 6; count of bases not matched to a gene: 16. CDR3 size: 16 residues. CDR1 is MDHEN, CDR2 SYDVKM, per germline. CDR3 in amino acids: CASSPLTLGLVGEQYF. The CDR3 DNA reads as TGTGCCAGCAGTCCCCTTACCTTAGGACTAGTGGGCGAGCAGTACTTC.

The chain links TRBV21-1 to TRBJ1-2; no check of the table's D call, TRBD1, against the DNA was made. TRBV21-1 is designated a pseudogene. The CDR3 runs to 15 residues. As DNA, the CDR3 is TGTGCCAGCAGCAAACCGGGACAGGGGGTCTATGGCTACACCTTC. Protein product: CASSKPGQGVYGYTF.

The V call is TRBV6-5, the J call TRBJ1-2; D gene ambiguous. The CDR3 covers 13 residues. The germline V gene encodes CDR1 MNHEY and CDR2 SVGAGI. The V gene lost 4 bases and the J gene lost 7 bases, with 13 bases spanning the gap. The CDR3 DNA reads as TGTGCCAGCAGTTCCCCGGGTGGGTCTGGCTACACCTTC. It yields the protein CASSSPGGSGYTF.